This is a list of T cell receptor beta chains from one sample in a study of shared clonotypes between healthy human individuals. Here immunoSEQ multiplex PCR was the method, and the copy in TCRdb shows in-frame clones only, minus some. The sample includes around 500,000 clones, 60% to 80% of them seen just once. Sequenced material: PBMCs. These receptors were obtained from a woman aged 40 to 50 in good health. Some clones in this sample may be carry-over from other donors' samples. The conserved cysteine and the conserved F or W are not part of the CDR3 here. Each record gives: J gene, V gene, clone size, CDR3 protein. Rows give clone size only sometimes, using once, few, many, or a class for an expanded clone.

>TRBJ1-2|TRBV7-2|NA
ASPLTGYYGYT
>TRBJ2-7|TRBV7-8|NA
ASSLVGTGSSYEQY
>TRBJ2-2|TRBV28|NA
ASIYRGTGELF
>TRBJ1-2|TRBV6-6|NA
ASSSPPGGGYT
>TRBJ2-7|TRBV30|NA
AWSAPGQGDYEQY
>TRBJ1-1|TRBV28|NA
ASSLSPGTEAF
>TRBJ1-2|TRBV10-3|NA
AISEGDTNYGYT
>TRBJ2-1|TRBV4-3|few
ASSQDLLQGGEQF
>TRBJ2-5|TRBV28|NA
ASSRGSQTQY
>TRBJ1-2|TRBV14|NA
ASSQVGREDYGYT